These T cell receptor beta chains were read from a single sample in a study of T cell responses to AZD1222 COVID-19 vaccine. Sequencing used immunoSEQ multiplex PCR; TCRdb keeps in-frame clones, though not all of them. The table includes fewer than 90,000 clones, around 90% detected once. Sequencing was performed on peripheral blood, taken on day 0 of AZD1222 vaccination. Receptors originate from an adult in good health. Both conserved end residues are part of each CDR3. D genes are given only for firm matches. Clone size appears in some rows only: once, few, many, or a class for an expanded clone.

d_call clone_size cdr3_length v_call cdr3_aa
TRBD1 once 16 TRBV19 CASSIGRGQANTEAFF
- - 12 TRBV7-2 CASSYSGGELFF
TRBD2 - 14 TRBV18 CASSQTSGTDTQYF
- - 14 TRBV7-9 CASSGGTENTEAFF
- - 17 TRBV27 CASSPSGTHTGNSPLHF
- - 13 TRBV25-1 CASSEYLADEAFF
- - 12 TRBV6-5 CASRAALRGYTF
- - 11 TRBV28 CASSFNTEAFF
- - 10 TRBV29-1 CSGMNTEAFF
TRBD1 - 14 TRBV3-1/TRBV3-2 CASSPRQGHEKLFF
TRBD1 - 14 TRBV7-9 CASSQGQGKEKLFF
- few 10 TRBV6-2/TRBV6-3 CASSQETQYF